The rows below give T cell receptor beta chains drawn from one sample of a study of shared clonotypes between healthy human individuals. Sequenced by immunoSEQ multiplex PCR; TCRdb stores in-frame clones only, minus some. The table has roughly 1.4 million clones, 98% seen once; the top ten hold 0.36%. The sequenced material came from naive CD4+ T cells sorted from blood. The receptors were sampled from a man aged 30 to 39 in good health. Each CDR3 is given with its conserved first and last residue. The order of the fields is J gene, V gene, D gene, clone size, CDR3 protein, CDR3 DNA. D genes are given only for firm matches. Clone size, where shown, is once, few, many, or a class for clones that have expanded.

J: TRBJ2-2; V: TRBV29-1; D: NA; size: NA; CDR3: CSVQEEPGRLFF; DNA: TGCAGCGTCCAAGAGGAGCCGGGGAGGCTGTTTTTT
J: TRBJ1-3; V: TRBV6-5; D: NA; size: NA; CDR3: CASSYSRVSGNTIYF; DNA: TGTGCCAGCAGTTACTCAAGGGTGTCTGGAAACACCATATATTTT
J: TRBJ1-2; V: TRBV7-8; D: NA; size: NA; CDR3: CASSLGRRNNYGYTF; DNA: TGTGCCAGCAGCTTAGGTCGGCGGAATAACTATGGCTACACCTTC
J: TRBJ2-5; V: TRBV28; D: NA; size: NA; CDR3: CASSRGIAIAEETQYF; DNA: TGTGCCAGCAGCCGGGGAATTGCAATAGCGGAAGAGACCCAGTACTTC
J: TRBJ1-1; V: TRBV7-2; D: NA; size: NA; CDR3: CASSKQRMNTEAFF; DNA: TGTGCCAGCAGCAAACAGAGGATGAACACTGAAGCTTTCTTT
J: TRBJ2-7; V: TRBV5-1; D: NA; size: NA; CDR3: CASSLLPGETYEQYF; DNA: TGCGCCAGCAGCTTGTTGCCGGGAGAGACCTACGAGCAGTACTTC
J: TRBJ1-3; V: TRBV5-5; D: NA; size: once; CDR3: CASSLPGRLSGNTIYF; DNA: TGTGCCAGCAGCTTGCCAGGGAGGTTATCTGGAAACACCATATATTTT
J: TRBJ1-5; V: TRBV19; D: NA; size: NA; CDR3: CASSIVTGNQPQHF; DNA: TGTGCCAGTAGTATAGTAACAGGGAATCAGCCCCAGCATTTT
J: TRBJ1-4; V: TRBV5-1; D: NA; size: NA; CDR3: CASSLETTNEKLFF; DNA: TGCGCCAGCAGCTTAGAGACAACTAATGAAAAACTGTTTTTT
J: TRBJ2-7; V: TRBV5-1; D: TRBD1; size: once; CDR3: CASRPRTGSHEQYF; DNA: TGCGCCAGTCGACCTCGGACAGGGTCCCACGAGCAGTACTTC
J: TRBJ2-2; V: TRBV9; D: NA; size: NA; CDR3: CASSPPASEATGELFF; DNA: TGTGCCAGCAGCCCCCCCGCCTCAGAGGCCACCGGGGAGCTGTTTTTT
J: TRBJ2-2; V: TRBV4-1; D: NA; size: NA; CDR3: CASSQVRAGRTGELFF; DNA: TGCGCCAGCAGCCAAGTTCGGGCAGGGCGGACCGGGGAGCTGTTTTTT
J: TRBJ1-4; V: TRBV27; D: NA; size: NA; CDR3: CASSPDRINEKLFF; DNA: TGTGCCAGCAGCCCGGACAGAATTAATGAAAAACTGTTTTTT
J: TRBJ2-3; V: TRBV10-3; D: NA; size: NA; CDR3: CAISESLRSSTDTQYF; DNA: TGTGCCATCAGTGAGTCGTTGCGGTCTAGCACAGATACGCAGTATTTT
J: TRBJ2-1; V: TRBV9; D: TRBD2; size: NA; CDR3: CASSVGGTSGMGSGYNEQFF; DNA: TGTGCCAGCAGCGTAGGGGGTACTAGCGGGATGGGTTCGGGATACAATGAGCAGTTCTTC
J: TRBJ2-3; V: TRBV7-9; D: TRBD1; size: NA; CDR3: CAGGFGQGIVADTQYF; DNA: TGTGCCGGAGGCTTTGGACAGGGGATTGTCGCAGATACGCAGTATTTT
J: TRBJ2-7; V: TRBV19; D: NA; size: NA; CDR3: CASSPGQSYEQYF; DNA: TGTGCCAGTAGTCCAGGACAGTCCTACGAGCAGTACTTC
J: TRBJ2-7; V: TRBV6-1; D: TRBD2; size: NA; CDR3: CASSQGLAGGEEQYF; DNA: TGTGCCAGCAGCCAGGGACTAGCGGGAGGAGAAGAGCAGTACTTC
J: TRBJ1-2; V: TRBV5-1; D: TRBD1; size: NA; CDR3: CASSLGQGDGYTF; DNA: TGCGCCAGCAGCCTAGGACAGGGGGATGGCTACACCTTC
J: TRBJ1-1; V: TRBV6-1; D: NA; size: NA; CDR3: CASSWIGDTEAFF; DNA: TGTGCCAGCAGTTGGATAGGGGACACTGAAGCTTTCTTT
J: TRBJ2-5; V: TRBV25-1; D: NA; size: NA; CDR3: CASSEPRQLQETQYF; DNA: TGTGCCAGCAGTGAACCCAGGCAATTACAAGAGACCCAGTACTTC
J: TRBJ1-5; V: TRBV7-6; D: NA; size: NA; CDR3: CASSRGQAPNQPQHF; DNA: TGTGCCAGCAGCCGAGGACAAGCCCCCAATCAGCCCCAGCATTTT
J: TRBJ2-3; V: TRBV14; D: TRBD2; size: once; CDR3: CASSQRTSGRYTDTQYF; DNA: TGTGCCAGCAGCCAGAGGACTAGCGGGAGATATACAGATACGCAGTATTTT
J: TRBJ2-7; V: TRBV7-8; D: NA; size: NA; CDR3: CASSLGWAGEQYF; DNA: TGTGCCAGCAGCTTAGGGTGGGCGGGCGAGCAGTACTTC
J: TRBJ2-2; V: TRBV6-5; D: NA; size: once; CDR3: CASRNSGELFF; DNA: TGTGCCAGCAGGAACTCCGGGGAGCTGTTTTTT
J: TRBJ2-5; V: TRBV27; D: NA; size: NA; CDR3: CASSFLGVPETQYF; DNA: TGTGCCAGCAGTTTTCTAGGGGTTCCGGAGACCCAGTACTTC
J: TRBJ1-2; V: TRBV5-5; D: NA; size: NA; CDR3: CASSLNFYGYTF; DNA: TGTGCCAGCAGCCTTAACTTTTATGGCTACACCTTC
J: TRBJ1-1; V: TRBV29-1; D: NA; size: NA; CDR3: CSVLPGQLRDTEAFF; DNA: TGCAGCGTGCTACCGGGCCAACTCAGGGACACTGAAGCTTTCTTT
J: TRBJ2-1; V: TRBV4-1; D: TRBD2; size: NA; CDR3: CASSLGLAGTYNEQFF; DNA: TGCGCCAGCAGCCTGGGACTAGCGGGAACATACAATGAGCAGTTCTTC
J: TRBJ2-7; V: TRBV27; D: NA; size: NA; CDR3: CASSLKGYEQYF; DNA: TGTGCCAGCAGTTTAAAGGGCTACGAGCAGTACTTC
J: TRBJ2-7; V: TRBV10-3; D: NA; size: NA; CDR3: CATGTVSSYEQYF; DNA: TGTGCCACCGGGACGGTAAGCTCCTACGAGCAGTACTTC
J: TRBJ2-7; V: TRBV5-5; D: TRBD1; size: NA; CDR3: CASRRTGAYEQYF; DNA: TGTGCCAGCAGGAGGACAGGAGCCTACGAGCAGTACTTC
J: TRBJ1-2; V: TRBV6-1; D: NA; size: NA; CDR3: CASSDWGFGYGYTF; DNA: TGTGCCAGCAGTGATTGGGGATTCGGCTATGGCTACACCTTC
J: TRBJ2-7; V: TRBV7-2; D: TRBD1; size: NA; CDR3: CASSLASRTGSNEQYF; DNA: TGTGCCAGCAGCTTAGCGAGTAGGACAGGGTCGAACGAGCAGTACTTC
J: TRBJ2-7; V: TRBV28; D: TRBD2; size: NA; CDR3: CASSRSGMGRYEQYF; DNA: TGTGCCAGCAGTCGAAGCGGGATGGGGCGGTACGAGCAGTACTTC
J: TRBJ2-7; V: TRBV5-4; D: NA; size: NA; CDR3: CASSSRQKLDYEQYF; DNA: TGTGCCAGCAGCTCCAGACAGAAACTAGACTACGAGCAGTACTTC
J: TRBJ2-7; V: TRBV14; D: TRBD2; size: NA; CDR3: CASSQSGGAYEQYF; DNA: TGTGCCAGCAGCCAAAGCGGGGGGGCCTACGAGCAGTACTTC
J: TRBJ2-1; V: TRBV6-1; D: NA; size: NA; CDR3: CASSYPGEQFF; DNA: TGTGCCAGCAGTTACCCGGGTGAGCAGTTCTTC
J: TRBJ2-3; V: TRBV5-6; D: TRBD1; size: NA; CDR3: CASSRGQGLGTDTQYF; DNA: TGTGCCAGCAGCCGAGGACAGGGGCTTGGAACAGATACGCAGTATTTT
J: TRBJ2-2; V: TRBV14; D: TRBD2; size: NA; CDR3: CASSQLSALAGGTGELFF; DNA: TGTGCCAGCAGCCAACTCTCCGCCCTAGCGGGGGGGACCGGGGAGCTGTTTTTT
J: TRBJ2-2; V: TRBV5-1; D: NA; size: NA; CDR3: CASREETYTGELFF; DNA: TGCGCCAGCAGGGAGGAAACCTACACCGGGGAGCTGTTTTTT
J: TRBJ2-7; V: TRBV7-2; D: NA; size: NA; CDR3: CASSSYQLNEQYF; DNA: TGTGCCAGCAGCTCGTACCAGTTGAACGAGCAGTACTTC
J: TRBJ2-1; V: TRBV7-2; D: NA; size: NA; CDR3: CASSLAFQRAPVDEQFF; DNA: TGTGCCAGCAGCTTAGCGTTCCAGCGGGCCCCGGTCGATGAGCAGTTCTTC
J: TRBJ1-5; V: TRBV7-2; D: TRBD1; size: NA; CDR3: CASSLGTGQVRPQHF; DNA: TGTGCCAGCAGCTTAGGGACAGGCCAGGTTCGGCCCCAGCATTTT
J: TRBJ2-5; V: TRBV5-4; D: TRBD1; size: NA; CDR3: CASSLDRGDQETQYF; DNA: TGTGCCAGCAGCTTGGACAGGGGGGACCAAGAGACCCAGTACTTC
J: TRBJ2-7; V: TRBV7-9; D: NA; size: NA; CDR3: CASSLALGEVYEQYF; DNA: TGTGCCAGCAGCTTAGCGCTGGGCGAGGTGTACGAGCAGTACTTC
J: TRBJ2-1; V: TRBV5-6; D: NA; size: NA; CDR3: CASSSQRRKEQFF; DNA: TGTGCCAGCAGCTCCCAGCGGAGAAAGGAGCAGTTCTTC
J: TRBJ2-1; V: TRBV19; D: TRBD2; size: NA; CDR3: CASSIVGGSMDNEQFF; DNA: TGTGCCAGTAGTATAGTCGGCGGGAGTATGGACAATGAGCAGTTCTTC
J: TRBJ2-1; V: TRBV7-2; D: TRBD1; size: NA; CDR3: CASRTGGFYNEQFF; DNA: TGTGCCAGCCGGACAGGGGGCTTCTACAATGAGCAGTTCTTC
J: TRBJ1-3; V: TRBV6-5; D: NA; size: NA; CDR3: CASLSGNTIYF; DNA: TGTGCCAGCCTCTCTGGAAACACCATATATTTT
J: TRBJ1-1; V: TRBV6-1; D: NA; size: NA; CDR3: CASSDQFNTEAFF; DNA: TGTGCCAGCAGTGATCAGTTTAACACTGAAGCTTTCTTT
J: TRBJ2-5; V: TRBV7-6; D: TRBD1; size: NA; CDR3: CASSKGGQGGETQYF; DNA: TGTGCCAGCAGCAAGGGGGGACAGGGAGGAGAGACCCAGTACTTC
J: TRBJ2-7; V: TRBV5-6; D: TRBD2; size: NA; CDR3: CASSLGRGRVYEQYF; DNA: TGTGCCAGCAGCTTGGGACGTGGGAGGGTCTACGAGCAGTACTTC
J: TRBJ2-2; V: TRBV7-9; D: TRBD2; size: NA; CDR3: CASSLRLAGDPGELFF; DNA: TGTGCCAGCAGCCTCCGACTAGCGGGGGATCCCGGGGAGCTGTTTTTT
J: TRBJ2-7; V: TRBV2; D: NA; size: NA; CDR3: CASSGGEGYEQYF; DNA: TGTGCCAGCAGTGGGGGCGAAGGATACGAGCAGTACTTC
J: TRBJ1-1; V: TRBV7-2; D: TRBD1; size: NA; CDR3: CASSPRTGGNTEAFF; DNA: TGTGCCAGCAGCCCGAGGACAGGAGGAAACACTGAAGCTTTCTTT
J: TRBJ1-1; V: TRBV11-2; D: TRBD1; size: NA; CDR3: CASSRMGQLNTEAFF; DNA: TGTGCCAGCAGCCGAATGGGACAGCTGAACACTGAAGCTTTCTTT